The rows below give T cell receptor beta chains drawn from one sample of a study of response to subunit inactivated influenza vaccine. One entry per CDR3 protein, called by TCRdb with MiXCR from the RT-PCR reads. The table lists 500,000 to 600,000 distinct CDR3 sequences, approximately 10% of them singletons, with approximately 10% in the top ten. This same sample was also part of a study on T cells expressing NK-cell markers.

The sample in question was PBMCs from blood, obtained on the day of vaccination. These receptors were obtained from a man aged 45-65 years who received an inactivated influenza vaccine. Each CDR3 is given with its conserved first and last residue. The D gene is left open where the match is weak. Size values are once, few and many counts, or a class for expanded clones, and some rows have none.

D gene: .; J gene: TRBJ2-7; clone size: few; V gene: TRBV10-1; CDR3 DNA: TGCGCCAGCAGTGAGTCTTTGGGTGAGCAGTACTTC; CDR3 protein: CASSESLGEQYF
D gene: .; J gene: TRBJ2-7; clone size: few; V gene: TRBV7-9; CDR3 DNA: TGTGCCAGTAGCCTCCAGAGCCACGAGCAGTACTTC; CDR3 protein: CASSLQSHEQYF
D gene: TRBD1; J gene: TRBJ2-3; clone size: .; V gene: TRBV12-3/TRBV12-4; CDR3 DNA: TGTGCCAGCAGGTGGGACAGGGGGAATTCAGATACGCAGTATTTT; CDR3 protein: CASRWDRGNSDTQYF
D gene: .; J gene: TRBJ2-1; clone size: .; V gene: TRBV2; CDR3 DNA: TGTGCCAGCAGTGAGGGGGGTGGGTCCTACAATGAGCAGTTCTTC; CDR3 protein: CASSEGGGSYNEQFF
D gene: .; J gene: TRBJ2-1; clone size: many; V gene: TRBV20-1; CDR3 DNA: TGCAGTGCTAGAGATCCCAGACAGGTCCGTAATGAGCAGTTCTTC; CDR3 protein: CSARDPRQVRNEQFF
D gene: .; J gene: TRBJ1-6; clone size: few; V gene: TRBV12-3/TRBV12-4; CDR3 DNA: TGTGCCAGCAGCCCGGGGGGGGGCTCCTATAATTCACCCCTCCACTTT; CDR3 protein: CASSPGGGSYNSPLHF
D gene: .; J gene: TRBJ2-3; clone size: .; V gene: TRBV4-3; CDR3 DNA: TGCGCCAGCAGCCAAGATAATCCTAGCGCCTACACAGATACGCAGTATTTT; CDR3 protein: CASSQDNPSAYTDTQYF
D gene: .; J gene: TRBJ2-1; clone size: few; V gene: TRBV5-6; CDR3 DNA: TGTGCCAGCAGCTTGGAAAGTGGCGGGGGCACCTACAATGAGCAGTTCTTC; CDR3 protein: CASSLESGGGTYNEQFF
D gene: .; J gene: TRBJ2-5; clone size: few; V gene: TRBV21-1; CDR3 DNA: TGTGCCAGCAGCACCGGGAGTCGTGGGACGTACCAAGAGACCCAGTACTTC; CDR3 protein: CASSTGSRGTYQETQYF
D gene: .; J gene: TRBJ1-1; clone size: many; V gene: TRBV4-3; CDR3 DNA: TGCGCCAGCAGCCAAGATGAGACAGAGACGAACACTGAAGCTTTCTTT; CDR3 protein: CASSQDETETNTEAFF
D gene: TRBD1; J gene: TRBJ2-7; clone size: .; V gene: TRBV4-2; CDR3 DNA: TGTGCCAGCAGCCAAGATCCGGGGACAGGGGTCCTCATCTACGAGCAGTACTTC; CDR3 protein: CASSQDPGTGVLIYEQYF
D gene: TRBD1; J gene: TRBJ2-7; clone size: few; V gene: TRBV5-1; CDR3 DNA: TGCGCCAGCAGCCGAACGGGACAGGGGGCCTACGAGCAGTACTTC; CDR3 protein: CASSRTGQGAYEQYF
D gene: .; J gene: TRBJ2-7; clone size: .; V gene: TRBV7-8; CDR3 DNA: TGTGCCAGCAGCTTCGGGATCGGTGGCGAGCAGTACTTC; CDR3 protein: CASSFGIGGEQYF
D gene: TRBD2; J gene: TRBJ2-1; clone size: few; V gene: TRBV20-1; CDR3 DNA: TGCAGTGCTAGAGTTTTCGCGGGAGGGCAAGGTGAGCAGTTCTTC; CDR3 protein: CSARVFAGGQGEQFF
D gene: .; J gene: TRBJ1-3; clone size: .; V gene: TRBV28; CDR3 DNA: TGTGCCAGCAGCCCCCTCCTGGGACACACCTCTGGAAACACCATATATTTT; CDR3 protein: CASSPLLGHTSGNTIYF
D gene: .; J gene: TRBJ2-7; clone size: few; V gene: TRBV30; CDR3 DNA: TGTGCCTGCCCTTCACCAGGGAGCTCCTACGAGCAGTACTTC; CDR3 protein: CACPSPGSSYEQYF